The T cell receptor (beta chain) described here comes from a study of cytomegalovirus exposure and HLA in healthy donors. The study's findings and limits: In a later analysis, most CMV-associated TCR beta chains appeared HLA-restricted. Several of the most significant clusters appeared linked to common viral pathogens, based on a later analysis.

Regarding this clone: Its specificity is unknown.

Vbeta (60) and Jbeta (13) primers were used in the PCR. This table comes from immunoSEQ multiplex PCR, and its TCRdb copy is limited to in-frame clones, with some not included. Of 60,000 to 70,000 clones in the sample, around three quarters were seen once. Sequenced sample: PBMCs. This receptor was taken from a man aged 50 to 59 in good health and CMV-seronegative.

DNA of the CDR3: TGTGCCACCAGCAGGGGGGCATCCAGGGGTTCACCCCTCCACTTT. Amino acid sequence: CATSRGASRGSPLHF. The chain joins TRBV15 to TRBJ1-6; D possibly corresponds to TRBD1 (6 bases). CDR1 is LNHNV and CDR2 is YYDKDF in the germline V gene (reference sequence). The V gene lost 3 bases and the J gene lost 9 bases, with 15 bases spanning the gap. CDR3 length equals 15 residues.